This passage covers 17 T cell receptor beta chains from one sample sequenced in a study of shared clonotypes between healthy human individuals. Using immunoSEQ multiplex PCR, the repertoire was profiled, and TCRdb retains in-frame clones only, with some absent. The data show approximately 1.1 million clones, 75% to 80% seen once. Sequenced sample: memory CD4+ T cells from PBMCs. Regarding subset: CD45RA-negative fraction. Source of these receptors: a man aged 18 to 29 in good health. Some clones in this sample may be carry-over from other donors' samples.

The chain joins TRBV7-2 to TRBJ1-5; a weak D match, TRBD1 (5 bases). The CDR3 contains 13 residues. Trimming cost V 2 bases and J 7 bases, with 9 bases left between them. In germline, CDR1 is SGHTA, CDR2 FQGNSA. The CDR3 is CASSLMGDQPQHF. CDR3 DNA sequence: TGTGCCAGCAGCTTAATGGGGGACCAGCCCCAGCATTTT.

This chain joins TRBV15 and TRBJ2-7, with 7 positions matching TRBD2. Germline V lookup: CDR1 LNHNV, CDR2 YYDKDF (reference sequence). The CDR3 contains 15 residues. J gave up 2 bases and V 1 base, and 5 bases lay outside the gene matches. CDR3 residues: CATSRARGETYEQYF. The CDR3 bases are TGTGCCACCAGCAGAGCCCGGGGGGAGACCTACGAGCAGTACTTC.

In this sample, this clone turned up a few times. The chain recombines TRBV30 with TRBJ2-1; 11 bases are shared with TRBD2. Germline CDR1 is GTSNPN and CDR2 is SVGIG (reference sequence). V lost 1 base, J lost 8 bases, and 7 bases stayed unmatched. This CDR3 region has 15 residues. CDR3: CAWSGLAGILDEQFF. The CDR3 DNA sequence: TGTGCCTGGAGTGGACTAGCGGGAATCCTGGATGAGCAGTTCTTC.

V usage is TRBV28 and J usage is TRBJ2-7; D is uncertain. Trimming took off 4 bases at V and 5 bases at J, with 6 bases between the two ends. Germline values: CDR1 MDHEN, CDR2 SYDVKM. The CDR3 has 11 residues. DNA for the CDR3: TGTGCCAGCAGTTGGTCCCACGAGCAGTACTTC. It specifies CASSWSHEQYF.

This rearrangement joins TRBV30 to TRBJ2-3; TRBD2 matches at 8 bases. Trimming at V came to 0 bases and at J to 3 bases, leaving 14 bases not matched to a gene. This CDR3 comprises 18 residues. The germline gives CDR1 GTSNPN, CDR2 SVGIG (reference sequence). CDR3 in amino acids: CAWSVWSLREDPTDTQYF. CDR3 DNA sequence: TGTGCCTGGAGTGTATGGTCGCTGCGGGAGGATCCAACAGATACGCAGTATTTT. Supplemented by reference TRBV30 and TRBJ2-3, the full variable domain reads SQTIHQWPATLVQPVGSPLSLECTVEGTSNPNLYWYRQAAGRGLQLLFYSVGIGQISSEVPQNLSASRPQDRQFILSSKKLLLSDSGFYLCAWSVWSLREDPTDTQYFGPGTRLTVL.

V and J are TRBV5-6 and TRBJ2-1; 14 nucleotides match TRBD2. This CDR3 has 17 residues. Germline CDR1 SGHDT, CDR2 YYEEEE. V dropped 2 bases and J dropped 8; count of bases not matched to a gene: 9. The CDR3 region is CASSFRRTSGRFDEQFF. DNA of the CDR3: TGTGCCAGCAGCTTTAGGAGGACTAGCGGGAGGTTCGATGAGCAGTTCTTC.

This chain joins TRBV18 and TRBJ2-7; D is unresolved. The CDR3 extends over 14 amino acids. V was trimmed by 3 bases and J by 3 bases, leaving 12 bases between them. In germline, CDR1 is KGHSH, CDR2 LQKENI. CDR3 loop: CASSPPSPIYEQYF. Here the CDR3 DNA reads TGTGCCAGCTCACCCCCCTCCCCCATCTACGAGCAGTACTTC.

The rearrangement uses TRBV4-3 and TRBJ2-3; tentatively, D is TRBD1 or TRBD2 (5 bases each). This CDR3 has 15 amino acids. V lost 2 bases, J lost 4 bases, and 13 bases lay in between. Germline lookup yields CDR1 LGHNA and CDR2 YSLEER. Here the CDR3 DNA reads TGCGCCAGCAGCCAAAACCCAGGGAGTGCAGATACGCAGTATTTT. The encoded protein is CASSQNPGSADTQYF.

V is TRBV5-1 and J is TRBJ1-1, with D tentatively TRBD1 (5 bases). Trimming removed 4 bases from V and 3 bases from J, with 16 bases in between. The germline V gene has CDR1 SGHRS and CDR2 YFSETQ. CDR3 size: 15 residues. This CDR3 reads CASSPRPGGDTEAFF. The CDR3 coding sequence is TGCGCCAGCAGCCCCCGACCTGGGGGGGACACTGAAGCTTTCTTT. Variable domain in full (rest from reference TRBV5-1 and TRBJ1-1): KAGVTQTPRYLIKTRGQQVTLSCSPISGHRSVSWYQQTPGQGLQFLFEYFSETQRNKGNFPGRFSGRQFSNSRSEMNVSTLELGDSALYLCASSPRPGGDTEAFFGQGTRLTVV.

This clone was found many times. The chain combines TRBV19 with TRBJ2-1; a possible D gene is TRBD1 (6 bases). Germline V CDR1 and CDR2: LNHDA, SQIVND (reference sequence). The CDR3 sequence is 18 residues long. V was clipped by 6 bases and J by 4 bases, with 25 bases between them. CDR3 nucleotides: TGTGCCAGTAGCCGCAGGGACAATCCGGGACCAGCTTACAATGAGCAGTTCTTC. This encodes CASSRRDNPGPAYNEQFF.

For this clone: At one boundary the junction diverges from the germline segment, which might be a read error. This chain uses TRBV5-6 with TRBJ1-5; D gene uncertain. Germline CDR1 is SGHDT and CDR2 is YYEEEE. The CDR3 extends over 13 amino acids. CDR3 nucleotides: TGTGCCAGCGGCTTGGGCCGGGGTCAGCCCCAGCATTTT. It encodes CASGLGRGQPQHF.

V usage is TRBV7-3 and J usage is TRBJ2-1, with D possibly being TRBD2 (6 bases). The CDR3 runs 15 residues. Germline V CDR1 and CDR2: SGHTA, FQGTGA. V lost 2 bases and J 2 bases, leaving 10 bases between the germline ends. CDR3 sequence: CASSLLSGPYNEQFF. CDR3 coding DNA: TGTGCCAGCAGCTTACTTAGCGGACCCTACAATGAGCAGTTCTTC. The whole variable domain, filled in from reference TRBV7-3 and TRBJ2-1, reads GAGVSQTPSNKVTEKGKYVELRCDPISGHTALYWYRQSLGQGPEFLIYFQGTGAADDSGLPNDRFFAVRPEGSVSTLKIQRTERGDSAVYLCASSLLSGPYNEQFFGPGTRLTVL.

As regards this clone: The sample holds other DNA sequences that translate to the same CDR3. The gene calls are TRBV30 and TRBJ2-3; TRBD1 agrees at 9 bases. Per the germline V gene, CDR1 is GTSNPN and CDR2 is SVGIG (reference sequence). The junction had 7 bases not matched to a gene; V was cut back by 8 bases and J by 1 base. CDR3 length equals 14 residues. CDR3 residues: CARSGQGRTDTQYF. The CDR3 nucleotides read TGTGCCCGATCGGGACAGGGACGCACAGATACGCAGTATTTT.

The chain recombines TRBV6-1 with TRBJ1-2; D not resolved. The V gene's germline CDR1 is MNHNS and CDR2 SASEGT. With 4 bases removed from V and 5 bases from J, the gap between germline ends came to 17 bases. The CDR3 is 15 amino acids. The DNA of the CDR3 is TGTGCCAGCAGTGCACACCAGGATGGCCTGTATGGCTACACCTTC. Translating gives CASSAHQDGLYGYTF.

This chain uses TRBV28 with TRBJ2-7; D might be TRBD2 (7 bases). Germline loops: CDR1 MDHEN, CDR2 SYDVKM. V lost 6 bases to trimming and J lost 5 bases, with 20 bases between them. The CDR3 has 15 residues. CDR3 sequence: CASSLTGAGADEQYF. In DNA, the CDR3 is TGTGCCAGCAGCCTAACCGGGGCGGGGGCTGACGAGCAGTACTTC.

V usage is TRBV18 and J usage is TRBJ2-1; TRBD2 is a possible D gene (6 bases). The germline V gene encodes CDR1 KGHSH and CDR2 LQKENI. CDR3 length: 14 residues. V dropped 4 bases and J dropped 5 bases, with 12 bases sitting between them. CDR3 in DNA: TGTGCCAGCTCACTCCGGGAGCGGAACAATGAGCAGTTCTTC. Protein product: CASSLRERNNEQFF.

The CDR3 DNA follows: TGTGCCATCAGTGAGCCTCCGGGGGGTCTTGTCTACGAGCAGTACTTC. Its translation: CAISEPPGGLVYEQYF. The chain combines TRBV10-3 with TRBJ2-7; TRBD2 aligns across 7 bases. In germline, CDR1 is ENHRY, CDR2 SYGVKD. The CDR3 is 16 amino acids. V was clipped by 2 bases and J by 3 bases; unmatched bases: 10.